This TCR beta chain was identified in a study of cytomegalovirus exposure and HLA in healthy donors. Study context: It was reported in a later analysis that the 90 to 150 validation repertoires used the same platform as the 666 first-cohort repertoires. Whole-study results and caveats: It was 164 TCR beta chains that were listed as cytomegalovirus-associated. Within the 120 or so validation repertoires, first-cohort TCR clusters tended to co-occur, according to a later analysis.

Measured with immunoSEQ multiplex PCR; TCRdb has only the in-frame clones, and not every one. Of some 170,000 clones in the sample, nearly 90% are singletons; the top ten hold 10%. V trimming: 3 bases; J trimming: 1 base; junction bases outside the gene matches: 9. Germline CDR1 is SEHNR and CDR2 is FQNEAQ (reference sequence). CDR3 length: 17 residues. The donors formed part of the 120-subject validation cohort, distinct from the approximately 670-subject first cohort. With regard to this clone: What it binds is unknown.

The J gene is TRBJ2-1, the V gene TRBV7-9, with 7 bases identical to TRBD2. The TCR comes from a woman under 30 in good health and CMV-seropositive. Sequenced material: PBMCs. CDR3 in DNA: TGTGCCAGCAGCTTCATTCTCGGCGGGAGTTCCTACAATGAGCAGTTCTTC. Amino acids: CASSFILGGSSYNEQFF.